These 25 T cell receptor beta chains originate from one sample sequenced in a study of early T cells in non-severe SARS-CoV-2 infection. From the 5' RACE reads, TCRdb called clonotypes with MiXCR, one entry per CDR3 protein. The sample yields approximately 100,000 distinct CDR3 sequences, around 15% seen once. Sequenced material: whole blood. Receptor source: an adult who was a healthcare worker with PCR-confirmed SARS-CoV-2 infection or an uninfected control (not recorded which).

The genes are TRBV6-6 and TRBJ2-3; the match to TRBD2 covers 7 bases. Germline CDR1 is MNHNY and CDR2 is SVGAGI (reference sequence). This CDR3 has 16 amino acids. V lost 5 bases, J lost 3 bases, and 11 bases stayed unmatched. The CDR3 coding sequence is TGTGCCAGCAGTAGCGGGACCCAACCTACTACAGATACGCAGTATTTT. Translation: CASSSGTQPTTDTQYF.

This clonotype was counted at least ten times. The CDR3 sequence: CASSFLNTDTQYF. DNA for the CDR3: TGTGCCAGCAGCTTCCTTAACACAGATACGCAGTATTTT. V is TRBV6-2 or TRBV6-3 and J is TRBJ2-3; D unresolved. Deletions cut 6 bases from V and 2 bases from J, with 9 bases between. The CDR3 sequence is 13 residues long. Germline V gives CDR1 MNHEY, CDR2 SVGEGT.

The chain uses TRBV28 and TRBJ2-3, with TRBD1 identical over 8 bases. This CDR3 is built from 17 residues. J lost 3 bases, V lost 6 bases, and 14 bases had no gene match. Germline V gene data show CDR1 as MDHEN and CDR2 as SYDVKM. The CDR3 reads CASRLSWTGTRTDTQYF. In nucleotides, the CDR3 is TGTGCCAGCAGGCTGTCATGGACAGGGACCAGAACAGATACGCAGTATTTT.

CDR3 nucleotides: TGCGCCAGCAGCTTGTCGGGAGGTGGAGATACGCAGTATTTT. Its protein product is CASSLSGGGDTQYF. The chain is built from TRBV5-1 and TRBJ2-3; TRBD2 matches 7 bases. This CDR3 comprises 14 residues. Per germline, CDR1 SGHRS and CDR2 YFSETQ. The trim removed 1 base at V and 5 bases at J, leaving 4 bases unmatched.

This rearrangement joins TRBV11-2 to TRBJ1-1; D ambiguous. The CDR3 is 13 amino acids. Germline lookup yields CDR1 SGHAT and CDR2 FQNNGV. V was pared by 1 base and J by 7 bases, with 10 bases between. The CDR3 DNA is TGTGCCAGCAGCTTAGTACCCGAGAATGAAGCTTTCTTT. Its protein is CASSLVPENEAFF.

This clonotype was observed a handful of times. The V gene is TRBV7-2, the J gene TRBJ1-2, with D tentatively TRBD1 (5 bases). Germline loops: CDR1 SGHTA, CDR2 FQGNSA. V shed 5 bases and J shed 6 bases, with 13 bases lying between them. CDR3 length equals 13 residues. DNA of the CDR3: TGTGCCAGCAGCCGGGACGGCCTCAATGGCTACACCTTC. Residues: CASSRDGLNGYTF.

This clonotype was seen ten or more times. The rearrangement uses TRBV4-2 and TRBJ1-4; 10 positions match TRBD1. This CDR3 contains 16 residues. Losses at the gene ends were 4 bases for V and 8 bases for J; bases not matched to a gene: 10. From germline, CDR1 is LGHNA and CDR2 YNFKEQ. In DNA form, the CDR3 reads TGTGCCAGCAGCCCCCACCCCGGGACAGGGGACGAAAAACTGTTTTTT. It codes for CASSPHPGTGDEKLFF.

This clonotype has a handful of counts. The V gene is TRBV3-1, the J gene TRBJ2-5; possible D gene TRBD2, 6 bases. CDR1 is LGHDT, CDR2 YNNKEL, per germline (reference sequence). The germline V and J ends were trimmed by 3 bases and 9 bases, with 17 bases remaining between them. The CDR3 has 14 amino acids. CDR3 in DNA: TGTGCCAGCAGCCAGTTTGGGACTCCGATTGCCCAGTACTTC. This encodes CASSQFGTPIAQYF.

In its sample, this clonotype was seen a few times. The CDR3 sequence is CASSDFASNTEAFF. The CDR3 coding sequence is TGTGCCAGCAGTGACTTTGCCTCGAACACTGAAGCTTTCTTT. The V gene is TRBV25-1, the J gene TRBJ1-1; D is unresolved. V lost 3 bases to trimming and J lost 1 base, with 9 bases between them. Germline assignment: CDR1 MGHDK and CDR2 SYGVNS. The CDR3 runs 14 residues.

The chain has TRBV7-9 and TRBJ1-5; a possible D gene is TRBD1 (5 bases). V was clipped by 5 bases and J by 5 bases, with 19 bases between them. Germline V gives CDR1 SEHNR, CDR2 FQNEAQ (reference sequence). The CDR3 is made up of 16 amino acids. The DNA of the CDR3 is TGTGCCAGCAGCCCCCACTGGGGGTCGGGCGATCAGCCCCAGCATTTT. This sequence encodes CASSPHWGSGDQPQHF. The whole variable domain, remainder taken from reference TRBV7-9 and TRBJ1-5, is DTGVSQNPRHKITKRGQNVTFRCDPISEHNRLYWYRQTLGQGPEFLTYFQNEAQLEKSRLLSDRFSAERPKGSFSTLEIQRTEQGDSAMYLCASSPHWGSGDQPQHFGDGTRLSIL.

This clonotype was recorded many times. The rearrangement joins TRBV6-1 to TRBJ2-3; 7 bases agree with TRBD2. V lost 3 bases to trimming and J lost 2 bases; unmatched junction nucleotides: 5. This CDR3 is 15 amino acids long. CDR1 is MNHNS and CDR2 is SASEGT in the germline V gene. The CDR3 coding sequence is TGTGCCAGCAGTGATAACAGCGGGGCCACAGATACGCAGTATTTT. Amino acid sequence: CASSDNSGATDTQYF.

This clonotype has more than one count but fewer than ten. The rearrangement links TRBV7-8 to TRBJ1-3; D is uncertain. The V and J ends lost 8 bases and 4 bases respectively, with 9 bases between them. The CDR3 spans 12 residues. CDR1 and CDR2 (germline): SGHVS, FQNEAQ. In DNA, the CDR3 is TGTGCCAGCGGAATGCCGGGAAACACCATATATTTT. It translates to CASGMPGNTIYF.

This clonotype was found once. This sequence joins TRBV7-9 and TRBJ2-7; D is ambiguous. Germline V gene lookup returns CDR1 SEHNR and CDR2 FQNEAQ (reference sequence). The CDR3 has 15 amino acids. Trimming stripped 5 bases from V and 0 bases from J, with 14 bases between. The CDR3 here is CASSPGRTSSYEQYF. The CDR3 DNA reads as TGTGCCAGCAGCCCTGGACGGACGAGCTCCTACGAGCAGTACTTC. The full variable domain, rest sourced from reference TRBV7-9 and TRBJ2-7, is DTGVSQNPRHKITKRGQNVTFRCDPISEHNRLYWYRQTLGQGPEFLTYFQNEAQLEKSRLLSDRFSAERPKGSFSTLEIQRTEQGDSAMYLCASSPGRTSSYEQYFGPGTRLTVT.

The gene calls are TRBV28 and TRBJ1-1; 8 nucleotides match TRBD1. CDR1 and CDR2 (germline): MDHEN, SYDVKM. Trimming at V came to 7 bases and at J to 1 base, leaving 8 bases not matched to a gene. This CDR3 has 15 amino acids. This CDR3 is CASNSLGTGNTEAFF. Written as DNA, the CDR3 is TGTGCCAGCAACAGCTTAGGGACAGGGAACACTGAAGCTTTCTTT.

The CDR3 region has the DNA TGTGCCAGCAGGTCCGGGACGGATACGCAGTATTTT. It specifies CASRSGTDTQYF. The chain couples TRBV28 to TRBJ2-3; either TRBD1 or TRBD2 may fit D (5 bases each). The germline V gene has CDR1 MDHEN and CDR2 SYDVKM. The V end lost 6 bases, the J end lost 6 bases, and 10 bases lay between the germline ends. The CDR3 extends over 12 amino acids.

The V gene is TRBV18, the J gene TRBJ2-7; 7 bases match TRBD1. From germline, CDR1 is KGHSH and CDR2 LQKENI. CDR3 size: 13 residues. V gave up 6 bases and J gave up 7 bases; unmatched junction bases: 9. The CDR3 sequence: CASSREPGGEQYF. The DNA for the CDR3 is TGTGCCAGCTCGCGAGAGCCAGGGGGAGAGCAGTACTTC.

This chain joins TRBV6-4 and TRBJ1-5; D is ambiguous. The ends were cut back, 3 bases at V and 2 bases at J, with 8 bases in the middle. Germline loops: CDR1 MRHNA, CDR2 SNTAGT. The length of the CDR3 is 14 residues. CDR3 protein: CASSEREGNQPQHF. The CDR3 DNA reads as TGTGCCAGCAGTGAACGAGAGGGCAATCAGCCCCAGCATTTT.

This clonotype was observed many times. CDR3 DNA: TGTGCCAGCAGTTTAGGGGACAGGGGGCTTATAGGAGCTTTCTTT. Residues: CASSLGDRGLIGAFF. The chain is built from TRBV28 and TRBJ1-1, with 12 bases lining up with TRBD1. This CDR3 has 15 residues. From germline, CDR1 is MDHEN and CDR2 SYDVKM. V trimming: 2 bases; J trimming: 10 bases; junction bases outside the gene matches: 8.

This clonotype was picked up one time. The CDR3 region is CASSLAPTGNSPLHF. As DNA, the CDR3 is TGCGCCAGCAGCTTGGCCCCGACAGGGAATTCACCCCTCCACTTT. The chain links TRBV5-1 to TRBJ1-6, with TRBD1 matching over 7 bases. Germline V CDR1 and CDR2: SGHRS, YFSETQ. V shed 0 bases, J shed 7 bases, and the junction held 4 bases outside the gene matches. This CDR3 comprises 15 residues.

This clonotype came up a few times. CDR3 DNA: TGTGCCAGCAGCCCAGGGACAGGGGGACTAGACTATGGCTACACCTTC. This gives the protein CASSPGTGGLDYGYTF. J is TRBJ1-2 and V is TRBV27, with TRBD1 matching 11 bases. The CDR3 has 16 residues. V dropped 6 bases and J dropped 3; count of bases not matched to a gene: 9. Germline CDR1 is MNHEY and CDR2 is SMNVEV (reference sequence).

The chain employs TRBV29-1 and TRBJ2-7, with 7 bases that match TRBD2. CDR1 is SQVTM, CDR2 ANQGSEA, per germline. The CDR3 loop spans 13 amino acids. The trim removed 4 bases at V and 2 bases at J, leaving 5 bases unmatched. The CDR3 reads CSVAGGRTYEQYF. The CDR3 region has the DNA TGCAGCGTTGCGGGGGGTCGCACCTACGAGCAGTACTTC.

The chain has TRBV6-5 and TRBJ1-6, with D possibly matching TRBD1 (5 bases). This CDR3 spans 14 amino acids. V was trimmed by 6 bases and J by 11 bases, leaving 17 bases between them. The germline gives CDR1 MNHEY, CDR2 SVGAGI. The CDR3 region has the DNA TGTGCCAGCAGACATGAGAGGGACGGGACACCCCTCCACTTT. Protein product: CASRHERDGTPLHF.

This clonotype showed up many times. CDR3: CAWSPPPTGTNEKLFF. CDR3 bases: TGTGCCTGGAGCCCTCCCCCCACGGGAACTAATGAAAAACTGTTTTTT. The rearrangement uses TRBV30 and TRBJ1-4; D call uncertain. CDR1 and CDR2 (germline): GTSNPN, SVGIG (reference sequence). The CDR3 loop spans 16 amino acids. V lost 3 bases and J 1 base, leaving 15 bases between the germline ends.

This clonotype was counted a few times. The genes are TRBV6-1 and TRBJ2-5; no clear D gene. Germline loops: CDR1 MNHNS, CDR2 SASEGT. CDR3 length: 13 amino acids. Trimming shortened V by 6 bases and J by 1 base, and 9 bases separated the two germline ends. This CDR3 reads CASRTLPQETQYF. CDR3 coding DNA: TGTGCCAGCAGGACCCTTCCCCAAGAGACCCAGTACTTC.

This clonotype was seen at least ten times. The chain has TRBV7-9 and TRBJ1-2, with TRBD1 matching 7 bases. The CDR3 is 16 residues long. Germline V gene data show CDR1 as SEHNR and CDR2 as FQNEAQ (reference sequence). The V segment lost 5 bases and the J segment 1 base; nucleotides outside the gene matches: 10. CDR3: CASSRWDSKFNYGYTF. In DNA form, the CDR3 reads TGTGCCAGCAGCCGGTGGGACAGCAAGTTTAACTATGGCTACACCTTC.